What follows is one T cell receptor (beta chain) and its context. The antigen is unknown. The data belong to a study of T cells in Graves' hyperthyroidism and ophthalmopathy. At the level of the study: Peripheral blood draws took place at initial diagnosis, ahead of any treatment. The study, taken as a whole, reports: Using 13 V-J features, a model discriminated ophthalmopathy from stable hyperthyroidism. Ophthalmopathy, which appeared later, was predicted by the model a median 6.5 months before onset.

Blood sampling occurred at first hyperthyroidism diagnosis, ahead of any ophthalmopathy symptoms. Between the trimmed V and J ends, which lost 2 bases and 4 bases, there was a span of 15 bases. The CDR3 extends over 17 amino acids. Looked up from germline, CDR1 is SGHVS and CDR2 is FQNEAQ. RNA transcripts provided the source from which TCR beta CDR3 regions were amplified. The study used the HTBI primer set for a first-round RT-PCR of the TCR CDR3. TCRdb reprocessed the multiplex PCR reads with MiXCR, giving one entry per CDR3 protein. Here the sample spans fewer than 25,000 distinct CDR3 sequences, about half being singletons.

The receptor's source is a woman aged 40 to 50 with Graves' hyperthyroidism that later progressed to Graves' ophthalmopathy. The chain uses TRBV7-8 and TRBJ1-6; no clear D gene. Input material: blood. In DNA form, the CDR3 reads TGTGCCAGCAGCTTATTCCTTGACACGAAATATAATTCACCCCTCCACTTT. As protein: CASSLFLDTKYNSPLHF. The whole variable domain, filled in from reference TRBV7-8 and TRBJ1-6, reads GAGVSQSPRYKVAKRGQDVALRCDPISGHVSLFWYQQALGQGPEFLTYFQNEAQLDKSGLPSDRFFAERPEGSVSTLKIQRTQQEDSAVYLCASSLFLDTKYNSPLHFGNGTRLTVT.